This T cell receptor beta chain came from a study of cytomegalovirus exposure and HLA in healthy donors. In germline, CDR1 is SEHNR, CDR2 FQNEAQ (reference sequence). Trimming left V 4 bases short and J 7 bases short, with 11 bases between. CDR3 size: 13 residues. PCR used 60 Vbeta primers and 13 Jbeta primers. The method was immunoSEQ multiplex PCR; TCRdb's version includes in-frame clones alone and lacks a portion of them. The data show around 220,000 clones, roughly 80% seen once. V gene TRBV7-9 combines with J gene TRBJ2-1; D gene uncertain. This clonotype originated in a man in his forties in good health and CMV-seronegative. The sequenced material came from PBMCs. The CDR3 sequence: CASSYTTVNEQFF. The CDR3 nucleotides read TGTGCCAGCAGCTATACAACAGTGAATGAGCAGTTCTTC.